These 22 T cell receptor beta chains share one sample of origin, sequenced in a study of shared clonotypes between healthy human individuals. Method: immunoSEQ multiplex PCR; TCRdb's copy keeps in-frame clones and lacks some. The data contain 2 million or so clones, approximately 94% of them singletons. Terminally differentiated effector memory CD45RA+ cells were excluded by CCR7 positive selection of CD45RO-negative cells. The sample comprised naive CD8+ T cells sorted from blood. Every receptor here comes from a man aged 18 to 29 in good health.

This clone was observed once. The chain couples TRBV2 to TRBJ2-1; D may be TRBD1 (6 bases). The CDR3 has 13 residues. Germline-derived CDR1 and CDR2 are SNHLY and FYNNEI. Trimming removed 3 bases at V and 6 bases at J, with 9 bases between. In nucleotides, the CDR3 is TGTGCCAGCAGTGAGGAGACAGGCAATGAGCAGTTCTTC. This codes for CASSEETGNEQFF.

The chain is built from TRBV11-2 and TRBJ2-7; D may match TRBD1 or TRBD2 (6 bases each). Germline assignment: CDR1 SGHAT and CDR2 FQNNGV. Trimming took 2 bases from V and 1 from J, leaving 12 bases between them. The CDR3 consists of 15 residues. CDR3 coding DNA: TGTGCCAGCAGCTTAATCCAGGGGACTTCCTACGAGCAGTACTTC. It translates to CASSLIQGTSYEQYF. Filled out from reference TRBV11-2 and TRBJ2-7, the complete variable domain reads EAGVAQSPRYKIIEKRQSVAFWCNPISGHATLYWYQQILGQGPKLLIQFQNNGVVDDSQLPKDRFSAERLKGVDSTLKIQPAKLEDSAVYLCASSLIQGTSYEQYFGPGTRLTVT.

The rearrangement uses TRBV25-1 and TRBJ2-1; tentative D call: TRBD2 (6 bases). The CDR3 loop spans 12 amino acids. Germline V gene lookup returns CDR1 MGHDK and CDR2 SYGVNS. Trimming took 4 bases from V and 7 from J, leaving 8 bases between them. This CDR3 reads CASSVGTNEQFF. In nucleotides, the CDR3 is TGTGCCAGCAGTGTGGGGACTAATGAGCAGTTCTTC.

The chain carries TRBV30 and TRBJ2-7; 9 bases line up with TRBD2. The CDR3 runs to 13 residues. With V trimmed by 3 bases and J by 5 bases, 5 bases remained unmatched. The germline V gene encodes CDR1 GTSNPN and CDR2 SVGIG (reference sequence). This CDR3 is CAWRGAGGNEQYF. The CDR3 DNA follows: TGTGCCTGGAGAGGGGCGGGAGGGAACGAGCAGTACTTC.

Details on this clone: Other nucleotide sequences in the sample specify the same CDR3. The chain carries TRBV11-2 and TRBJ2-7; 8 positions agree with TRBD1. Germline V gene data show CDR1 as SGHAT and CDR2 as FQNNGV. V lost 3 bases and J lost 1; bases outside the gene matches: 2. There are 14 residues in the CDR3. The CDR3 here is CASSLGTGSYEQYF. As DNA, the CDR3 is TGTGCCAGCAGCTTGGGGACAGGTTCCTACGAGCAGTACTTC.

The chain recombines TRBV7-9 with TRBJ2-7, with D unresolved. With 8 bases removed from V and 0 bases from J, the gap between germline ends came to 11 bases. The CDR3 length is 13 residues. Looked up from germline, CDR1 is SEHNR and CDR2 is FQNEAQ (reference sequence). The DNA of the CDR3 is TGTGCCAGCTCCCACCCGGGCTCCTACGAGCAGTACTTC. Encoded protein: CASSHPGSYEQYF.

V usage is TRBV5-3 and J usage is TRBJ2-2; weak D call: TRBD2 (5 bases). TRBV5-3 belongs to the ORF category, with a function that is uncertain. Trimming shortened V by 9 bases and J by 6 bases, and 18 bases separated the two germline ends. The CDR3 loop spans 14 amino acids. The DNA of the CDR3 is TGTGCCACCCGCGGGCAGGATGCCGCCGGGGAGCTGTTTTTT. Translating gives CATRGQDAAGELFF.

The rearrangement links TRBV28 to TRBJ1-2; tentative D call: TRBD1 (5 bases). V was trimmed by 3 bases and J by 6 bases, leaving 11 bases between them. The CDR3 loop spans 13 amino acids. Germline lookup yields CDR1 MDHEN and CDR2 SYDVKM. This chain's CDR3 is CASSLRGAHGYTF. Written as DNA, the CDR3 is TGTGCCAGCAGTTTGAGAGGGGCCCATGGCTACACCTTC.

About this clone itself: This specimen includes other DNA sequences encoding the same CDR3. The rearrangement uses TRBV7-2 and TRBJ2-1; no firm D call. The ends were cut back, 1 base at V and 4 bases at J, with 8 bases in the middle. CDR3 length equals 14 residues. The germline V gene has CDR1 SGHTA and CDR2 FQGNSA. The CDR3 protein is CASSLVGIYNEQFF. In DNA, the CDR3 is TGTGCCAGCAGCTTAGTGGGAATTTACAATGAGCAGTTCTTC.

The CDR3 here is CASSLSHPYNEQFF. CDR3 coding DNA: TGTGCCAGCAGCTTAAGTCACCCATACAATGAGCAGTTCTTC. The chain combines TRBV7-6 with TRBJ2-1, with D unclear. V was cut by 2 bases and J by 4 bases, with 9 bases left in between. The CDR3 totals 14 residues. Germline V CDR1 and CDR2: SGHVS, FNYEAQ.

This chain connects TRBV4-1 to TRBJ1-2; a possible D gene is TRBD1 (6 bases). CDR1 is MGHRA, CDR2 YSYEKL, per germline. The CDR3 is 14 residues long. The V and J ends lost 3 bases and 7 bases respectively, with 15 bases between them. CDR3 amino acids: CASSQAGGAGGYTF. In DNA form, the CDR3 reads TGCGCCAGCAGCCAGGCGGGGGGGGCAGGTGGCTACACCTTC.

With regard to this clone: The same CDR3 is also encoded by other DNA sequences in this sample. The J gene is TRBJ2-7, the V gene TRBV14; a possible D gene is TRBD1 (6 bases). Germline CDR1 SGHDN, CDR2 FVKESK. This CDR3 is built from 12 residues. The ends were cut back, 4 bases at V and 3 bases at J, with 7 bases in the middle. The CDR3 reads CASSPTGYEQYF. The CDR3 nucleotides are TGTGCCAGCAGCCCGACAGGCTACGAGCAGTACTTC.

The V gene is TRBV11-2, the J gene TRBJ2-5; D not resolved. Deletions cut 4 bases from V and 5 bases from J, with 17 bases between. The CDR3 covers 15 residues. Germline lookup yields CDR1 SGHAT and CDR2 FQNNGV. CDR3 bases: TGTGCCAGCAGCTGGCACTCCGGTCGGATGGAGACCCAGTACTTC. Its translation: CASSWHSGRMETQYF.

The gene calls are TRBV4-2 and TRBJ1-2; D might be TRBD1 (5 bases). The CDR3 is 15 amino acids. The V gene lost 3 bases and the J gene lost 6 bases, with 17 bases spanning the gap. CDR1 and CDR2 (germline): LGHNA, YNFKEQ. CDR3 DNA sequence: TGTGCCAGCAGCCACTCCGGGACGGAGGAGGATGGCTACACCTTC. The encoded protein is CASSHSGTEEDGYTF.

The chain recombines TRBV29-1 with TRBJ2-5, with D perhaps given as TRBD1 or TRBD2 (5 bases each). Germline CDR1 reads SQVTM; CDR2 reads ANQGSEA. This CDR3 spans 15 amino acids. The V and J ends lost 4 bases and 3 bases respectively, with 18 bases between them. The CDR3 protein is CSVVPDGALEETQYF. The CDR3 DNA is TGCAGCGTTGTGCCTGACGGGGCACTGGAAGAGACCCAGTACTTC.

The chain couples TRBV5-1 to TRBJ2-7, with TRBD2 matching over 10 bases. The CDR3 extends over 15 amino acids. V lost 2 bases, J lost 3 bases, and 5 bases stayed unmatched. Germline V CDR1 and CDR2: SGHRS, YFSETQ. The CDR3 loop is CASSFGTSVDYEQYF. DNA of the CDR3: TGCGCCAGCAGCTTCGGGACTAGCGTGGACTACGAGCAGTACTTC.

This clone showed up just once. The chain has TRBV15 and TRBJ1-4; 7 bases line up with TRBD1. CDR1 LNHNV and CDR2 YYDKDF come from the germline V gene (reference sequence). This CDR3 is 14 amino acids long. The V segment lost 8 bases and the J segment 10 bases; nucleotides outside the gene matches: 13. The CDR3 DNA sequence: TGTGCCACCGGCCCAGACAGGGCCATTGCAAAACTGTTTTTT. It translates to CATGPDRAIAKLFF. Full variable domain (outside the CDR3, taken from reference TRBV15 and TRBJ1-4): DAMVIQNPRYQVTQFGKPVTLSCSQTLNHNVMYWYQQKSSQAPKLLFHYYDKDFNNEADTPDNFQSRRPNTSFCFLDIRSPGLGDTAMYLCATGPDRAIAKLFFGSGTQLSVL.

This clone was found once. This chain joins TRBV7-9 and TRBJ1-2; a possible D gene is TRBD1 (6 bases). V was trimmed by 11 bases and J by 4 bases, leaving 17 bases between them. The CDR3 runs 13 residues. From germline, CDR1 is SEHNR and CDR2 FQNEAQ (reference sequence). As DNA, the CDR3 is TGTGCCGGAGAAACACAGGGCTCCTATGGCTACACCTTC. Translated: CAGETQGSYGYTF.

The chain links TRBV7-6 to TRBJ1-1; D might be TRBD1 (6 bases). Trimming left V 4 bases short and J 8 bases short, with 20 bases between. The CDR3 extends over 15 amino acids. Germline V gene lookup returns CDR1 SGHVS and CDR2 FNYEAQ. CDR3 DNA: TGTGCCAGCAGCTCCGATAGGGGGGTGGGCCCGGAAGCTTTCTTT. Its translation is CASSSDRGVGPEAFF.

The chain couples TRBV5-8 to TRBJ1-3; D possibly corresponds to TRBD1 (5 bases). Trimming removed 4 bases from V and 0 bases from J, with 14 bases in between. The CDR3 is 16 amino acids. Per germline, CDR1 SGHTS and CDR2 YDEGEE. CDR3: CASSPRQLFSGNTIYF. The DNA of the CDR3 is TGTGCCAGCAGCCCTCGACAGCTATTCTCTGGAAACACCATATATTTT.

This chain joins TRBV18 and TRBJ2-7, with TRBD2 as a possible D gene (5 bases). V was cut by 3 bases and J by 7 bases, with 10 bases left in between. Germline V gene lookup returns CDR1 KGHSH and CDR2 LQKENI. The CDR3 has 12 residues. The chain's CDR3 is CASSPRTGEQYF. CDR3 bases: TGTGCCAGCTCACCCAGGACGGGGGAGCAGTACTTC.

There are a few counts of this clone. The same CDR3 arises from other DNA sequences in this sample as well. The chain is built from TRBV7-9 and TRBJ2-5; D remains unclear. The length of the CDR3 is 11 residues. The germline CDR1 and CDR2 sequences are SEHNR and FQNEAQ (reference sequence). Trimming left V 4 bases short and J 0 bases short, with 0 bases between. The chain's CDR3 is CASSYQETQYF. The CDR3 region has the DNA TGTGCCAGCAGCTACCAAGAGACCCAGTACTTC.